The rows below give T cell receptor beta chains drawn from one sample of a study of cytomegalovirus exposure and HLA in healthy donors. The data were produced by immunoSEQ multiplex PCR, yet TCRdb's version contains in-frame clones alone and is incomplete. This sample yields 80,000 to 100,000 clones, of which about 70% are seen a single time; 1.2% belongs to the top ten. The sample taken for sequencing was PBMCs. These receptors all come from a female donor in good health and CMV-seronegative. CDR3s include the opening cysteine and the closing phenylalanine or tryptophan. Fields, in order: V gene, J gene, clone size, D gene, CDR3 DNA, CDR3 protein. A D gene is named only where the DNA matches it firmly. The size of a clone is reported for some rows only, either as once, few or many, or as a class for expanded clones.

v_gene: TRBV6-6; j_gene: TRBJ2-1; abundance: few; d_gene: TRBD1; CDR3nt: TGTGCCAGCAACATAGGGGGCGTTGAGCAGTTCTTC; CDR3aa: CASNIGGVEQFF
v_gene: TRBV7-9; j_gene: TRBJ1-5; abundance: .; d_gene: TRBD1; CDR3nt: TGTGCCAGCAGCGAGACAGGGGCCAATCAGCCCCAGCATTTT; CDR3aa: CASSETGANQPQHF
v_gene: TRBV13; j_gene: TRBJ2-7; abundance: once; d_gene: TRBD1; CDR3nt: TGTGCCAGCAGACCTATACGACCGGGACAGGGCTACGAGCAGTACTTC; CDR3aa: CASRPIRPGQGYEQYF
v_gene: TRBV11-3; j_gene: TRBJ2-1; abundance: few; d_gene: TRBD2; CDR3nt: TGTGCCAGCAGCCCCCCAGTTAGCGGGGCCTACAATGAGCAGTTCTTC; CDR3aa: CASSPPVSGAYNEQFF
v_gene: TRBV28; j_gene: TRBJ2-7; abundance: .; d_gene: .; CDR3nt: TGTGCCAGCAGTTTAGAGGACGAGCAGTACTTC; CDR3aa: CASSLEDEQYF
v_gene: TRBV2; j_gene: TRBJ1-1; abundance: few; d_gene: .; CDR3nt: TGTGCCAGCAGTGTTTGGCGGGATACTGAAGCTTTCTTT; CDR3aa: CASSVWRDTEAFF
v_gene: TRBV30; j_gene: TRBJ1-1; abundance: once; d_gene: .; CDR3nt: TGTGCCTGGAGTGCCGACACTGAAGCTTTCTTT; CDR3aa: CAWSADTEAFF
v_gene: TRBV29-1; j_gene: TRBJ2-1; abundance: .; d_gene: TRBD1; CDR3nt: TGCAGCGGCGGACAGGTCAATGAGCAGTTCTTC; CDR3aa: CSGGQVNEQFF
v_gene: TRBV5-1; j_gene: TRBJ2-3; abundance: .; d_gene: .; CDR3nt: TGCGCCAGCAGCTTGGGGAGCTCCACTAGCACAGATACGCAGTATTTT; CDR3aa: CASSLGSSTSTDTQYF
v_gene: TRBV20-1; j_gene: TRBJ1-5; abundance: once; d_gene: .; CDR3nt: TGCAGGGGACACTTAGATCAGCCCCAGCATTTT; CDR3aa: CRGHLDQPQHF
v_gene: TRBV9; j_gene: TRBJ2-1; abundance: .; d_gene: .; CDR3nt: TGTGCCAGTGGGGGAGGCGGTTACAATGAGCAGTTCTTC; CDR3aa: CASGGGGYNEQFF
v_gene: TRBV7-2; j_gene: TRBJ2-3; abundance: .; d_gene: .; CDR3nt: TGTGCCAGCAGTGGGGGCCGTGGAGATACGCAGTATTTT; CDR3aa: CASSGGRGDTQYF
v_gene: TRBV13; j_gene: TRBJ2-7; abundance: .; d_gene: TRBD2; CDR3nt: TGTGCCAGCAGCCTTAGCGGGGGGGCGCCGGGGTCCTACGAGCAGTACTTC; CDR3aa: CASSLSGGAPGSYEQYF
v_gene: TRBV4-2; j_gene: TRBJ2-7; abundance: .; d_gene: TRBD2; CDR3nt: TGTGCCAGCAGCCAAGATGTGCGGGGGAGCTCGTCCGACGAGCAGTACTTC; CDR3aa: CASSQDVRGSSSDEQYF
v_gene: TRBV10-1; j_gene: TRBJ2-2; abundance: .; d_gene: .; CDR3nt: TGCGCCAGCAGTGAGTCTAGCGGAGGAAACACCGGGGAGCTGTTTTTT; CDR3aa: CASSESSGGNTGELFF
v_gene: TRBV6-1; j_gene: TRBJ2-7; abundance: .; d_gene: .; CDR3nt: TGTGCCAGCAGTGAGCGCGGTTTCTCCTACGAGCAGTACTTC; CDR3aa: CASSERGFSYEQYF
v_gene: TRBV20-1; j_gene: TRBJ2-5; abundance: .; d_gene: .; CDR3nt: TGCAGTGCTAGCGGGGAGGAGACCCAGTACTTC; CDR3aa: CSASGEETQYF
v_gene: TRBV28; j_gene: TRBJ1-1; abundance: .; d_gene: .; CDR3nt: TGTGCCAGCAGTTCAAACCCAGGGGTGGGGGAAGCTTTCTTT; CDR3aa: CASSSNPGVGEAFF
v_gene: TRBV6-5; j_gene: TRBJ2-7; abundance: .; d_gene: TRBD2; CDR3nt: TGTGCCAGCAGCTCCAGCGGGAGGGCCTGGGACGAGCAGTACTTC; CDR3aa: CASSSSGRAWDEQYF
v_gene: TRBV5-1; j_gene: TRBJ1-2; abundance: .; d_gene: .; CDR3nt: TGCGCCAGCAGCTTGGTTCAGGGAGGTAACTATGGCTACACCTTC; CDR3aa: CASSLVQGGNYGYTF
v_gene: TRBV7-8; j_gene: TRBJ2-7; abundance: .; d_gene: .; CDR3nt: TGTGCCAGCAGCTTAGCGCGCGAGCAGTACTTC; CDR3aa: CASSLAREQYF
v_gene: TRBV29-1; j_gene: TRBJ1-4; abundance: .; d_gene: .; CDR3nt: TGCAGCGTTGAAGAGGGAGTTGGAGAAAAACTGTTTTTT; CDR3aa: CSVEEGVGEKLFF
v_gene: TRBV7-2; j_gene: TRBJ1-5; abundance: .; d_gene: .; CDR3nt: TGTGCCAGCAGCTTAGTTCCGGGTGGCAATCAGCCCCAGCATTTT; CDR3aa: CASSLVPGGNQPQHF
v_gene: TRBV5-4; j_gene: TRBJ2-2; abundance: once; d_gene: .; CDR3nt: TGTGCCAGCAGCTTCCGGGGAGGCACCGGGGAGCTGTTTTTT; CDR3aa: CASSFRGGTGELFF
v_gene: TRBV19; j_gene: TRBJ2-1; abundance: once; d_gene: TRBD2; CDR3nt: TGTGCCAGTAGTATTATGGCGGGAGGGGCGCGGGAGCAGTTCTTC; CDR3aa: CASSIMAGGAREQFF
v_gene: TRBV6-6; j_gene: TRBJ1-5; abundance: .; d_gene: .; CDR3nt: TGTGCCAGCAGTTACGGGGGGAATCAGCCCCAGCATTTT; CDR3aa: CASSYGGNQPQHF
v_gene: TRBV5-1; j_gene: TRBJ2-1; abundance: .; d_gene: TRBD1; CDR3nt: TGCGCCAGCAGCTCCCATTACAGGGGGCGGACGGGTAATGAGCAGTTCTTC; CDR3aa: CASSSHYRGRTGNEQFF
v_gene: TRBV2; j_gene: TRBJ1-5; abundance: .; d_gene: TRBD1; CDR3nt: TGTGCCAGCAGTGGACAGGGGGCTGTTCAGCCCCAGCATTTT; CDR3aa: CASSGQGAVQPQHF
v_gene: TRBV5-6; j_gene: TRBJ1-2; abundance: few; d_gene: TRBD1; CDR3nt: TGTGCCAGCAGCCCCTTCTTGACAGGGTTGATTGGCTACACCTTC; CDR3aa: CASSPFLTGLIGYTF
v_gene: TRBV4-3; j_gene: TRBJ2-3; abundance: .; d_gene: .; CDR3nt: TGCGCCAGCAGCCAAGTCGGTTACTCTGGCACAGATACGCAGTATTTT; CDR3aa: CASSQVGYSGTDTQYF
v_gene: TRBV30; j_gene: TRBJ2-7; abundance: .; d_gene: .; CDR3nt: TGTGCCTGGAGTTTAAACCGGGAGCAGTACTTC; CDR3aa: CAWSLNREQYF
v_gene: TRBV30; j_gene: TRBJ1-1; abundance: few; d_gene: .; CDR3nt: TGTGCCTGGGACCGGGGAGGGGAAGCTTTCTTT; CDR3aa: CAWDRGGEAFF
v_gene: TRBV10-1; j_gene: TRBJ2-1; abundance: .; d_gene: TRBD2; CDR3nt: TGCGCCAGCAGTGTACGGGAGGGCCTCGAGCAGTTCTTC; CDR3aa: CASSVREGLEQFF
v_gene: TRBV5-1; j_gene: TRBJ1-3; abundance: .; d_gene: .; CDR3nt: TGCGCCAGCAGCTTGGCGGGGGGCTTGGGTGGAAACACCATATATTTT; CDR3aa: CASSLAGGLGGNTIYF
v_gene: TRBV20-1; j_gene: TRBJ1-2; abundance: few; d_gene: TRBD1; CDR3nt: TGCAGTGCTAGATTGGACAGGGACGTGTTC; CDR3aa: CSARLDRDVF
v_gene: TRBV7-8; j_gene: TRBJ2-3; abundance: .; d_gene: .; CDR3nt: TGTGCCAGCAGCTGGACTAACTCGGCCACAGATACGCAGTATTTT; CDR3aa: CASSWTNSATDTQYF
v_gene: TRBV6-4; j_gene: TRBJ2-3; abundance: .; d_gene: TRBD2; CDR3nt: TGTGCCAGCAGTGACCAGGGACTAGCGGGGTTAGATACGCAGTATTTT; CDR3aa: CASSDQGLAGLDTQYF
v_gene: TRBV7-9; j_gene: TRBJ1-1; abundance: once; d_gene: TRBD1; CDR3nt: TGTGCCAGCAGCTTAGAGTTCACAGGGGAATCGGCTTTCTTT; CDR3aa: CASSLEFTGESAFF
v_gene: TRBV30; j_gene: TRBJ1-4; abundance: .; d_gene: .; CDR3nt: TGTGCCTGGAGTGTGGAGGGGGAAAAACTGTTTTTT; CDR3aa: CAWSVEGEKLFF
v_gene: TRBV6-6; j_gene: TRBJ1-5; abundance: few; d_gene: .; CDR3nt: TGTGCCGGAAGGACACCCAATCAGCCCCAGCATTTT; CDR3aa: CAGRTPNQPQHF
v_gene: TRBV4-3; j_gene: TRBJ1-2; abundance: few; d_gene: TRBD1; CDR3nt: TGCGCCAGCAGCCAAGATCTTAGCGGGACAGCCACTTATGGCTACACCTTC; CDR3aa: CASSQDLSGTATYGYTF
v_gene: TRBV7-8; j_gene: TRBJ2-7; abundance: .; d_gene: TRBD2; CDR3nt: TGTGCCAGCAGCTTAGGGATAGCGGGGGACTCCTACGAGCAGTACTTC; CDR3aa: CASSLGIAGDSYEQYF
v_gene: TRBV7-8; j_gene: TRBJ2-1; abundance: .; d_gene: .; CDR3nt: TGTGCCAGCAGCTCGGGCAATGAGCAGTTCTTC; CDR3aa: CASSSGNEQFF